One and the same sample provided the 5 T cell receptor beta chains below, sequenced in a study of blood T cell repertoires in COVID-19. The data were produced by immunoSEQ multiplex PCR, yet TCRdb's version contains in-frame clones alone and is incomplete. The data show about 130,000 clones, with 80% to 90% seen just once and roughly 18% held by the top ten. The specimen was peripheral blood. Receptor source: a man in his fifties or sixties with active or convalescent COVID-19.

The chain has TRBV6-1 and TRBJ1-6; no definite D call. Germline CDR1 is MNHNS and CDR2 is SASEGT. The CDR3 is 14 amino acids. V was clipped by 2 bases and J by 2 bases, with 4 bases between them. The CDR3 protein is CASSERPYNSPLHF. CDR3 nucleotide sequence: TGTGCCAGCAGTGAACGTCCCTATAATTCACCCCTCCACTTT.

This chain joins TRBV4-3 and TRBJ2-2, with D uncertain. V lost 0 bases and J lost 6, with 5 bases in between. This CDR3 is built from 13 residues. Germline V lookup: CDR1 LGHNA, CDR2 YSLEER. The CDR3 DNA follows: TGCGCCAGCAGCCAAGAAGCTCCCGGGGAGCTGTTTTTT. Translating it yields CASSQEAPGELFF.

In DNA form, the CDR3 reads TGTGCCAGCAGGGGACAGGGGGAGTGGCAGCCCCAGCATTTT. This encodes CASRGQGEWQPQHF. This chain links TRBV6-5 with TRBJ1-5; TRBD1 matches 11 bases. From germline, CDR1 is MNHEY and CDR2 SVGAGI. The CDR3 has 14 amino acids. With V trimmed by 6 bases and J by 7 bases, 5 bases remained unmatched.

For this clone: This same CDR3 is encoded by further DNA sequences in the sample. The V gene is TRBV6-5, the J gene TRBJ1-2; a weak D match, TRBD1 (6 bases). Trimming stripped 5 bases from V and 5 bases from J, with 6 bases between. From germline, CDR1 is MNHEY and CDR2 SVGAGI. CDR3 length: 11 amino acids. CDR3: CASSQGYGYTF. The DNA of the CDR3 is TGTGCCAGCAGTCAGGGGTATGGCTACACCTTC.

V is TRBV5-4 and J is TRBJ1-1; D gene uncertain. Germline CDR1 and CDR2: SGHNT and YYREEE (reference sequence). The CDR3 is made up of 16 amino acids. The V gene lost 4 bases and the J gene lost 1 base, with 17 bases spanning the gap. For the CDR3, the DNA is TGTGCCAGCAGCGCACTAAAGGGCGAGGGGAACACTGAAGCTTTCTTT. It codes for CASSALKGEGNTEAFF.